This is a list of T cell receptor beta chains from one sample in a study of T cell repertoires in cytomegalovirus infection. Their antigens are not known. TCRdb independently ran MiXCR on the reads; one entry per CDR3 protein. The sample contains approximately 1,000,000 distinct CDR3 sequences, around 30% of which appear only once. Sequencing was performed on cultured CD8+ T cells from PBMCs, taken from culture after CMV antigen stimulation. All receptors derive from a human donor in good health (CMV status not recorded). Some clones in this sample may be carry-over from other donors' samples. Both conserved end residues are part of each CDR3. Each record gives: CDR3 length, V gene, D gene, clone size, J gene, CDR3 protein, CDR3 DNA. A D gene is named only where the DNA matches it firmly. Clone size appears in some rows only: once, few, many, or a class for an expanded clone.

len: 16
v_gene: TRBV6-2/TRBV6-3
d_gene: NA
abundance: NA
j_gene: TRBJ2-3
CDR3aa: CASSYPPAKGTDTQYF
CDR3nt: TGTGCCAGCAGTTACCCCCCAGCGAAAGGCACAGATACGCAGTATTTT

len: 18
v_gene: TRBV4-1
d_gene: TRBD2
abundance: NA
j_gene: TRBJ2-1
CDR3aa: CASSQFLGTSGGDNEQFF
CDR3nt: TGCGCCAGCAGCCAATTCCTCGGGACTAGCGGGGGGGACAATGAGCAGTTCTTC

len: 16
v_gene: TRBV27
d_gene: TRBD1
abundance: few
j_gene: TRBJ1-2
CDR3aa: CASSAQGVIANYGYTF
CDR3nt: TGTGCCAGCAGTGCACAGGGGGTAATAGCTAACTATGGCTACACCTTC

len: 16
v_gene: TRBV10-3
d_gene: TRBD1
abundance: few
j_gene: TRBJ2-3
CDR3aa: CAISESSGDRADTQYF
CDR3nt: TGTGCCATCAGTGAGTCGAGTGGGGACAGGGCAGATACGCAGTATTTT

len: 15
v_gene: TRBV15
d_gene: NA
abundance: few
j_gene: TRBJ1-2
CDR3aa: CAPKPRGGTSDGYTF
CDR3nt: TGTGCCCCCAAGCCTAGGGGGGGTACGTCGGATGGCTACACCTTC

len: 14
v_gene: TRBV4-1
d_gene: NA
abundance: few
j_gene: TRBJ2-2
CDR3aa: CASSQPRTAGELFF
CDR3nt: TGTGCCAGCAGCCAACCCAGGACAGCCGGGGAGCTGTTTTTT

len: 14
v_gene: TRBV11-2
d_gene: NA
abundance: few
j_gene: TRBJ2-3
CDR3aa: CASRDRSRTDTQYF
CDR3nt: TGTGCCAGCAGGGACCGCTCGAGGACAGATACGCAGTATTTT

len: 13
v_gene: TRBV7-9
d_gene: NA
abundance: few
j_gene: TRBJ1-1
CDR3aa: CASGPSGHPEAFF
CDR3nt: TGTGCCAGCGGCCCTTCTGGACATCCTGAAGCTTTCTTT

len: 14
v_gene: TRBV2
d_gene: NA
abundance: few
j_gene: TRBJ2-1
CDR3aa: CASIPSGSPREQFF
CDR3nt: TGTGCCAGCATCCCCTCCGGGTCTCCAAGGGAGCAGTTCTTC

len: 16
v_gene: TRBV7-9
d_gene: NA
abundance: NA
j_gene: TRBJ1-2
CDR3aa: CAHRLIRSDVSYGYTF
CDR3nt: TGTGCCCACCGTCTAATCCGGTCGGACGTCTCCTATGGCTACACCTTC

len: 19
v_gene: TRBV7-9
d_gene: TRBD2
abundance: NA
j_gene: TRBJ2-1
CDR3aa: CASSPTRLAGGPTYNEQFF
CDR3nt: TGTGCCAGCAGCCCAACCCGGCTAGCGGGGGGGCCAACCTACAATGAGCAGTTCTTC

len: 15
v_gene: TRBV3-1
d_gene: NA
abundance: NA
j_gene: TRBJ2-1
CDR3aa: CASSQVGLVYNEQFF
CDR3nt: TGTGCCAGCAGCCAAGTGGGTTTGGTTTACAATGAGCAGTTCTTC

len: 14
v_gene: TRBV7-9
d_gene: NA
abundance: few
j_gene: TRBJ2-3
CDR3aa: CASRAVPPTDTQYF
CDR3nt: TGTGCCAGCAGGGCGGTGCCACCCACAGATACGCAGTATTTT

len: 13
v_gene: TRBV12-3/TRBV12-4
d_gene: NA
abundance: few
j_gene: TRBJ2-7
CDR3aa: CASRRGYSYEQYF
CDR3nt: TGTGCCAGCCGGAGAGGGTACTCCTACGAGCAGTACTTC

len: 14
v_gene: TRBV19
d_gene: NA
abundance: NA
j_gene: TRBJ2-1
CDR3aa: CATVKGLGYNEQFF
CDR3nt: TGTGCCACAGTAAAAGGACTTGGATACAATGAGCAGTTCTTC

len: 16
v_gene: TRBV7-6
d_gene: TRBD1
abundance: many
j_gene: TRBJ1-6
CDR3aa: CASSSGTAGYNSPLHF
CDR3nt: TGTGCCAGCAGCTCCGGGACAGCTGGCTATAATTCACCCCTCCACTTT

len: 15
v_gene: TRBV4-1
d_gene: NA
abundance: NA
j_gene: TRBJ2-3
CDR3aa: CASSQESGSTDTQYF
CDR3nt: TGCGCCAGCAGCCAAGAGAGCGGATCCACAGATACGCAGTATTTT

len: 15
v_gene: TRBV6-2/TRBV6-3
d_gene: NA
abundance: few
j_gene: TRBJ1-5
CDR3aa: CASTRPGRSNQPQHF
CDR3nt: TGTGCCAGCACCCGGCCGGGCCGAAGCAATCAGCCCCAGCATTTT

len: 16
v_gene: TRBV6-1
d_gene: NA
abundance: NA
j_gene: TRBJ1-4
CDR3aa: CASSERQMATNEKLFF
CDR3nt: TGTGCCAGCAGTGAACGACAGATGGCAACTAATGAAAAACTGTTTTTT

len: 12
v_gene: TRBV6-1
d_gene: TRBD2
abundance: NA
j_gene: TRBJ2-7
CDR3aa: CASSGGGSEQYF
CDR3nt: TGTGCCAGCAGTGGCGGGGGTTCCGAGCAGTACTTC

len: 15
v_gene: TRBV11-3
d_gene: TRBD2
abundance: NA
j_gene: TRBJ2-1
CDR3aa: CASSRTSGGSVEQFF
CDR3nt: TGTGCCAGCAGCCGGACTAGCGGGGGGTCGGTTGAGCAGTTCTTC

len: 16
v_gene: TRBV7-3
d_gene: TRBD2
abundance: NA
j_gene: TRBJ2-3
CDR3aa: CASSLLSGGAPDTQYF
CDR3nt: TGTGCCAGCAGCCTCCTCAGCGGGGGGGCCCCAGATACGCAGTATTTT

len: 17
v_gene: TRBV19
d_gene: NA
abundance: NA
j_gene: TRBJ2-2
CDR3aa: CASSIREAVTITGELFF
CDR3nt: TGTGCCAGTAGTATAAGAGAGGCCGTGACAATCACCGGGGAGCTGTTTTTT

len: 14
v_gene: TRBV5-5
d_gene: TRBD1
abundance: NA
j_gene: TRBJ1-1
CDR3aa: CASSWAGTGTEAFF
CDR3nt: TGTGCCAGCAGCTGGGCCGGGACAGGGACTGAAGCTTTCTTT

len: 16
v_gene: TRBV28
d_gene: NA
abundance: NA
j_gene: TRBJ2-2
CDR3aa: CASQTWRTGNTGELFF
CDR3nt: TGTGCCAGCCAAACCTGGCGGACGGGTAACACCGGGGAGCTGTTTTTT

len: 14
v_gene: TRBV27
d_gene: NA
abundance: NA
j_gene: TRBJ1-4
CDR3aa: CASSPRGGNEKLFF
CDR3nt: TGTGCCAGCAGCCCTCGAGGGGGAAATGAAAAACTGTTTTTT